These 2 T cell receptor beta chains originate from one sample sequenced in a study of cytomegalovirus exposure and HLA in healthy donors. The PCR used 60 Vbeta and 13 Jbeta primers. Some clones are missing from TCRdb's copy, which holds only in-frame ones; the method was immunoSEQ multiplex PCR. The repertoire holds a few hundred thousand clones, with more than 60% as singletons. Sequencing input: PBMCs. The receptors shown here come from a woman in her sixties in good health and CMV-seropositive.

This CDR3 reads CATSRMQGSTDTQYF. CDR3 in DNA: TGTGCCACCAGCAGAATGCAGGGGAGCACAGATACGCAGTATTTT. The rearrangement uses TRBV15 and TRBJ2-3, with D perhaps matching TRBD1 (6 bases). There are 15 residues in the CDR3. Trimming cost V 2 bases and J 0 bases, with 9 bases left between them. Germline CDR1 LNHNV, CDR2 YYDKDF (reference sequence).

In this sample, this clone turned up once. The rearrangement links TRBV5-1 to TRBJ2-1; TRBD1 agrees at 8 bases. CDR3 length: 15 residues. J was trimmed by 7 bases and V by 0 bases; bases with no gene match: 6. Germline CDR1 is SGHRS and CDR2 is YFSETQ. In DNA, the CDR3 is TGCGCCAGCAGCTTGGAAGGACAGGGTAGGAATGAGCAGTTCTTC. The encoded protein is CASSLEGQGRNEQFF.